The rows below give T cell receptor beta chains drawn from one sample of a study of response to subunit inactivated influenza vaccine. TCRdb recomputed calls from the RT-PCR reads with MiXCR, one row per CDR3 protein. This repertoire shows hundreds of thousands of distinct CDR3 sequences, about 15% found once; its top ten account for 7.5% to 9%. The sample here was PBMCs from blood, taken 14 to 15 days before vaccination. These receptors originate from a man aged 50 or older who received an inactivated influenza vaccine. CDR3s include the opening cysteine and the closing phenylalanine or tryptophan. Each record gives: V gene, D gene, clone size, J gene, CDR3 DNA, CDR3 protein. The D gene is left open where the match is weak. Not every row has a clone size; where given, it reads once, few, many or a size class.

V: TRBV24-1
D: .
size: .
J: TRBJ2-6
DNA: TGTGCCACCTCAGACTTCTCTGGGGCCAACGTCCTGACTTTC
CDR3: CATSDFSGANVLTF

V: TRBV30
D: .
size: few
J: TRBJ1-2
DNA: TGTGCCTGGAGTACAGCTAACTCTGTCTACACCTTC
CDR3: CAWSTANSVYTF

V: TRBV6-2/TRBV6-3
D: .
size: .
J: TRBJ2-7
DNA: TGTGCCAGCAGTAAAGCCTACCGGGCCCGGGAGGAGCAGTACTTC
CDR3: CASSKAYRAREEQYF

V: TRBV4-2
D: .
size: .
J: TRBJ2-1
DNA: TGTGCCAGCAGCCAAGAGGGGGCGGATGAGCAGTTCTTC
CDR3: CASSQEGADEQFF

V: TRBV20-1
D: .
size: .
J: TRBJ1-1
DNA: TGCAGTGCCTTACAGGGTACCACTGAAGCTTTCTTT
CDR3: CSALQGTTEAFF

V: TRBV10-3
D: .
size: .
J: TRBJ2-7
DNA: TGTGCCATCAGTGCGGCAGCTGCCTACGAGCAGTACTTC
CDR3: CAISAAAAYEQYF

V: TRBV28
D: TRBD1
size: .
J: TRBJ2-6
DNA: TGTGCCAGCAGTGACCCCGGGACAGGGAGCTCTGGGGCCAACGTCCTGACTTTC
CDR3: CASSDPGTGSSGANVLTF

V: TRBV3-1
D: .
size: few
J: TRBJ2-1
DNA: TGTGCCAGCAGCCAAGTTATGATGACACGCAATGAGCAGTTCTTC
CDR3: CASSQVMMTRNEQFF

V: TRBV7-2
D: .
size: many
J: TRBJ2-3
DNA: TGTGCCAGCAGCTGGCGGTCGGGGACAACAGATACGCAGTATTTT
CDR3: CASSWRSGTTDTQYF

V: TRBV24-1
D: .
size: .
J: TRBJ2-1
DNA: TGTGCCACCAGTGACCCCAAGGGCTTCGGGTACAATGAGCAGTTCTTC
CDR3: CATSDPKGFGYNEQFF

V: TRBV28
D: .
size: many
J: TRBJ2-1
DNA: TGTGCCAGCAGGACAGAGACCGACAGCTCCTACAATGAGCAGTTCTTC
CDR3: CASRTETDSSYNEQFF

V: TRBV9
D: .
size: .
J: TRBJ1-5
DNA: TGTGCCAGCAGCGTAGGTTTGGGTGGGCAGCCCCAGCATTTT
CDR3: CASSVGLGGQPQHF

V: TRBV29-1
D: .
size: few
J: TRBJ2-4
DNA: TGCAGCGTTGAAGAGGGGATGGGGGTTGGGGACATTCAGTACTTC
CDR3: CSVEEGMGVGDIQYF

V: TRBV2
D: TRBD1
size: .
J: TRBJ1-5
DNA: TGTGCCAGTACAGGACAGGGAGGTCTCAATCAGCCCCAGCATTTT
CDR3: CASTGQGGLNQPQHF

V: TRBV6-1
D: TRBD2
size: .
J: TRBJ2-2
DNA: TGTGCCAGCGGCCCCACCGCTCGTCCAGCGGGAAGGACCGGGGAGCTGTTTTTT
CDR3: CASGPTARPAGRTGELFF

V: TRBV4-3
D: TRBD1
size: many
J: TRBJ1-2
DNA: TGCGCCAGCAGCATCCGGGACAGGGCTAACTATGGCTACACCTTC
CDR3: CASSIRDRANYGYTF

V: TRBV2
D: TRBD1
size: many
J: TRBJ1-2
DNA: TGTGCCAGCAGTCCGGACAGGGAGCGGGGCTACACCTTC
CDR3: CASSPDRERGYTF

V: TRBV7-9
D: .
size: few
J: TRBJ2-1
DNA: TGTGCCAGCAGCTTGGACCGCATCAAGCAGTTCTTC
CDR3: CASSLDRIKQFF

V: TRBV9
D: .
size: .
J: TRBJ1-1
DNA: TGTGCCAGCAGCGAAATGCAAGCGGCGGACACTGAAGCTTTCTTT
CDR3: CASSEMQAADTEAFF

V: TRBV7-9
D: .
size: few
J: TRBJ1-5
DNA: TGTGCCAGCAGTGGGGGACGGCACCCTAATCAGCCCCAGCATTTT
CDR3: CASSGGRHPNQPQHF

V: TRBV20-1
D: .
size: .
J: TRBJ2-7
DNA: TGCAGTGCTAGGGGCTTGGGAACCTCCTACGAGCAGTACTTC
CDR3: CSARGLGTSYEQYF

V: TRBV7-2
D: .
size: many
J: TRBJ2-3
DNA: TGTGCCAGCACCTGGCACACAGATACGCAGTATTTT
CDR3: CASTWHTDTQYF

V: TRBV6-5
D: .
size: many
J: TRBJ2-7
DNA: TGTGCCAGCAGGAAGATAGAGAGCGAGCAGTACTTC
CDR3: CASRKIESEQYF

V: TRBV19
D: .
size: .
J: TRBJ2-7
DNA: TGTGCCAGTAGTCCCAGGGACCCCTCCTACGAGCAGTACTTC
CDR3: CASSPRDPSYEQYF

V: TRBV18
D: .
size: .
J: TRBJ2-1
DNA: TGTGCCAGCTCACCACCCAGTTCCGCAGCTGAGCAGTTCTTC
CDR3: CASSPPSSAAEQFF

V: TRBV3-1
D: .
size: .
J: TRBJ1-1
DNA: TGTGCCAGCAGCCAAGGGGTCGGGTTCGGTGAAGCTTTCTTT
CDR3: CASSQGVGFGEAFF

V: TRBV28
D: .
size: few
J: TRBJ1-1
DNA: TGTGCCAGCAGTTTGTACAGGAGGAACACTGAAGCTTTCTTT
CDR3: CASSLYRRNTEAFF

V: TRBV20-1
D: TRBD1
size: few
J: TRBJ1-1
DNA: TGCAGTGCTACGGGACAGGCGAACACTGAAGCTTTCTTT
CDR3: CSATGQANTEAFF

V: TRBV12-3/TRBV12-4
D: TRBD1
size: many
J: TRBJ1-1
DNA: TGTGCCAGCAGTTTTTCTGTGTCAGGGGGGAGGAACACTGAAGCTTTCTTT
CDR3: CASSFSVSGGRNTEAFF

V: TRBV6-1
D: .
size: .
J: TRBJ2-1
DNA: TGTGCCAGCAGTCAACAGGGCATCGGGCACAATGAGCAGTTCTTC
CDR3: CASSQQGIGHNEQFF

V: TRBV12-3/TRBV12-4
D: .
size: many
J: TRBJ2-3
DNA: TGTGCCAGCAGTTTGGCCAGCACAGATACGCAGTATTTT
CDR3: CASSLASTDTQYF